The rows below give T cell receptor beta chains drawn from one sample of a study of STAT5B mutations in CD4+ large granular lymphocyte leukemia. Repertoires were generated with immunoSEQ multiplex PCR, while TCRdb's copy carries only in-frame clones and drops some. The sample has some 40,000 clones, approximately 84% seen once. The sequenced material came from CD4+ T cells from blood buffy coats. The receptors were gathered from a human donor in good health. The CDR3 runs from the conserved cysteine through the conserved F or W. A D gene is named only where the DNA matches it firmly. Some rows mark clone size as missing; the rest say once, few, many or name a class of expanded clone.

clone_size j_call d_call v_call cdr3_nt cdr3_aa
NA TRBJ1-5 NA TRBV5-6 TGTGCCAGCAGCTTGGCTACTCCAGGGCGACAACATCAGCCCCAGCATTTT CASSLATPGRQHQPQHF
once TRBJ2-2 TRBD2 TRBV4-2 TGTGCCAGCAGCCTCGAAGGGGTCAGCGGGGGGGCTACCACCGGGGAGCTGTTTTTT CASSLEGVSGGATTGELFF
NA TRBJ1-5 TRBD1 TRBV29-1 TGCAGCGTTGGGGACAGGGAACAGCCCCAGCATTTT CSVGDREQPQHF
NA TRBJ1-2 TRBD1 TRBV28 TGTGCCAGCGAGATACAGGGGTCAGGCTACACCTTC CASEIQGSGYTF
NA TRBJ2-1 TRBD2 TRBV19 TGTGCCAGTACACCTACCGGGACTAGAATCTACAATGAGCAGTTCTTC CASTPTGTRIYNEQFF
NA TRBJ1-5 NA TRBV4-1 TGCGCCAGCAGCCAAGATATGAGGGTGGGTCAGCCCCAGCATTTT CASSQDMRVGQPQHF
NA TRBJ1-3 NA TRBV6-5 TGTGCCAGCATGGTCAGAGCTGGAAACACCATATATTTT CASMVRAGNTIYF
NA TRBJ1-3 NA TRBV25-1 TGTGCCAGCAGTGAATTCTCCGGGACTGGAAACACCATATATTTT CASSEFSGTGNTIYF
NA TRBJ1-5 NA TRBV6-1 TGTGCCATAAGATTTTTCGACGGACACTCAAGGCCCCAGCATTTT CAIRFFDGHSRPQHF
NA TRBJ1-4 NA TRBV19 TGTGCCAGTAGTATCCTCCCGGTCGGGGGGGCAGGAGAAAAACTGTTTTTT CASSILPVGGAGEKLFF
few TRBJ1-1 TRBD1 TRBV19 TGTGCCAGTAGTATAGCAGGGGGCGGCACTGAAGCTTTCTTT CASSIAGGGTEAFF
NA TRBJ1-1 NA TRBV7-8 TGTGCCAGCAGCTACTACAGGGAATTGAACACTGAAGCTTTCTTT CASSYYRELNTEAFF
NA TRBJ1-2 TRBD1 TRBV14 TGTGCCAGCAGCTCACTATCCGGGACAGGGGGCGGATATGGCTACACCTTC CASSSLSGTGGGYGYTF
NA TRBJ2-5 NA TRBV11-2 TGTGCCAGCAGAGAGTTGGGGGAGACCCAGTACTTC CASRELGETQYF
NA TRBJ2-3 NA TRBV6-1 TGTGCCACTGGATTGAGAGAATTAGATACGCAGTATTTT CATGLRELDTQYF
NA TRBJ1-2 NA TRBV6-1 TGTGCCAGCAGTGAATCTGGGGGCTTTGGCTACACCTTC CASSESGGFGYTF
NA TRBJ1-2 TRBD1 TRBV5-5 TGTGCCAGCAGCGTCCTAAGTCCCGGGACAGGGGAAATTGGCTATGGCTACACCTTC CASSVLSPGTGEIGYGYTF
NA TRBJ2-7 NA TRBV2 TGTGCCAGCAGGTTCCCGACAGGACCCAATTCGTACGAGCAGTACTTC CASRFPTGPNSYEQYF
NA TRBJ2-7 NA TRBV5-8 TGTGCCAGCAGCTTGACTCCAGTCTTC CASSLTPVF
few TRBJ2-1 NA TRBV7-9 TGTGCCAGCAGCTTAGCGGCGGCCTCCAATGAGCAGTTCTTC CASSLAAASNEQFF
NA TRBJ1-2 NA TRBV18 TGTGCCAGCTCTCCGGACAGTAACTATGGCTACACCTTC CASSPDSNYGYTF
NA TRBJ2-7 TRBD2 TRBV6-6 TGTGCCAGCAGTTACTCGACTAGCGGGGGTCTGGAGCAGTACTTC CASSYSTSGGLEQYF
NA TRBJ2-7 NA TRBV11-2 TGTGCCAGCAGCCTATACTACGAGCAGTACTTC CASSLYYEQYF
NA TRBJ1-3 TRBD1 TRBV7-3 TGTGCCAGCAGCTTGGGACAGGGAAACACCATATATTTT CASSLGQGNTIYF
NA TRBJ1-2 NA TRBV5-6 TGTGCCAGCAGCTTCGACAACTATGGCTACACCTTC CASSFDNYGYTF
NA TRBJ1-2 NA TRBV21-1 TGTGCCAGCAGCAGGCCATCTGACTATGGCTACACCTTC CASSRPSDYGYTF
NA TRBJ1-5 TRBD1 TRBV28 TGTGCCAGCAGACGACAGGGGGCGGGTCAGCCCCAGCATTTT CASRRQGAGQPQHF
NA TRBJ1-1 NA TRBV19 TGTGCCAGTACCAGTGTGGGGCAGTGGACTGAAGCTTTCTTT CASTSVGQWTEAFF
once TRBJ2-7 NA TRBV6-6 TGTGCCAGCACCGGCGCCGGGACTCTCGAGCAGTACTTC CASTGAGTLEQYF
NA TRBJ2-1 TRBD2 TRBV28 TGTGCCAGCAGTTTAGGGGGGGGGAATTACAATGAGCAGTTCTTC CASSLGGGNYNEQFF
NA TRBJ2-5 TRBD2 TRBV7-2 TGTGCCAGCAGCTTAGCATTTAGCGGGAGTTCTGAGACCCAGTACTTC CASSLAFSGSSETQYF
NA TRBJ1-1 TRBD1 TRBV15 TGTGCCACCAGCAGAGATCGGACAGGAGCTGATGAAGCTTTCTTT CATSRDRTGADEAFF
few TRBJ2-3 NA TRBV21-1 TGTGCCAGCAGCAAGGACCTCGGCAGTCACCGCACAGATACGCAGTATTTT CASSKDLGSHRTDTQYF
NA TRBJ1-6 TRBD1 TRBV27 TGTGCCAGCAGAACAGAACAGGGGGCTGCTAATTCACCCCTCCACTTT CASRTEQGAANSPLHF
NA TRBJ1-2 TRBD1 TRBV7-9 TGTGCCAGCAGCGGACAGGACGACTATGGCTACACCTTC CASSGQDDYGYTF
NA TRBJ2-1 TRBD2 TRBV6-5 TGTGCCAGCAGTGGACTAGCGGGCCGCTACAATGAGCAGTTCTTC CASSGLAGRYNEQFF
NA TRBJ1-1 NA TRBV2 TGTGCCAGCACCCCGAGGACTGAAGCTTTCTTT CASTPRTEAFF
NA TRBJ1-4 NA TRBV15 TGTGCCACCAGCAGAGATCTTGGAACTAATGAAAAACTGTTTTTT CATSRDLGTNEKLFF
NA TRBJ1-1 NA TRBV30 TGTGCCTGGAGTGTACGGTTGGGGATGAACACTGAAGCTTTCTTT CAWSVRLGMNTEAFF
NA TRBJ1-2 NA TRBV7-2 TGTGCCAGCAGCAAATCAGGCCTTTTGTTTGGCTACACCTTC CASSKSGLLFGYTF
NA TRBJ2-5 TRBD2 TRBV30 TGTGCCTGGAGCGGACTAGCGGGGGAGACCCAGTACTTC CAWSGLAGETQYF
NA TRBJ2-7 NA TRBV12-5 TGTGCTAGTGGTTTGAACACTCTCGAGCAGTACTTC CASGLNTLEQYF
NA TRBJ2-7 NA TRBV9 TGTGCCAGCAGCGTAGGGGGGTCCAAAAACGAGCAGTACTTC CASSVGGSKNEQYF
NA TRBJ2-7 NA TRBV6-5 TGTGCCAGCAGTACGCAGGGATACGAGCAGTACTTC CASSTQGYEQYF
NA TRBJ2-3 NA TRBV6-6 TGTGCCAGCAGTCAACAGGGAGATACGCAGTATTTT CASSQQGDTQYF
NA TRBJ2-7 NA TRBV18 TGTGCCAGCTCTTCTCAAGGAGGGGCCTCCTACGAGCAGTACTTC CASSSQGGASYEQYF
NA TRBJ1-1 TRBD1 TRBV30 TGTGCCTGGGACAGGGATCGGAACACTGAAGCTTTCTTT CAWDRDRNTEAFF
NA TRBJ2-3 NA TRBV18 TGTGCCAGCTCCCTCCTAGACCTTGGAGATACGCAGTATTTT CASSLLDLGDTQYF
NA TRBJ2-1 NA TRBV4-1 TGCGCCAGCAGCCAACCTGACTACAATGAGCAGTTCTTC CASSQPDYNEQFF
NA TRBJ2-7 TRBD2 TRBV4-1 TGCGCCAGCAGCCGCGGGGAGGGCGCTAGCTCCTACGAGCAGTACTTC CASSRGEGASSYEQYF
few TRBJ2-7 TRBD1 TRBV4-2 TGTGCCAGCAGCCAAATGGGACAGGGCGAGTACGAGCAGTACTTC CASSQMGQGEYEQYF
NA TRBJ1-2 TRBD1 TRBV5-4 TGTGCCAGCAGCTTGAGAGGGGGCGGAAATGGCTACACCTTC CASSLRGGGNGYTF
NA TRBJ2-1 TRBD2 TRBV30 TGTGCCTGGAGCTGGGGCGGGGGGCTCGCTGGGCAGTTCTTC CAWSWGGGLAGQFF
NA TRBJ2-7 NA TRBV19 TGTGCCAGCGAGGGAGGCTACGAGCAGTACTTC CASEGGYEQYF